Listed here are 7 T cell receptor beta chains from one sample, sequenced in a study of T cells in narcolepsy. Profiled with immunoSEQ multiplex PCR; TCRdb holds only in-frame clones, not every one. The sample carries about 30,000 clones, approximately 82% recorded once. The sequencing input was CD45RA- memory CD4+ T cells from PBMCs. These receptors came from a human donor with narcolepsy.

The CDR3 is CASSPGGVRSGNEQFF. The DNA for the CDR3 is TGCGCCAGCAGCCCCGGGGGGGTCCGATCCGGGAATGAGCAGTTCTTC. The gene calls are TRBV5-1 and TRBJ2-1, with 8 bases matching TRBD2. The CDR3 totals 16 residues. V trimming: 4 bases; J trimming: 7 bases; junction bases outside the gene matches: 13. Germline V lookup: CDR1 SGHRS, CDR2 YFSETQ.

The chain employs TRBV25-1 and TRBJ2-7; D unresolved. Germline V CDR1 and CDR2: MGHDK, SYGVNS. The CDR3 totals 11 residues. V lost 5 bases and J 12 bases, leaving 14 bases between the germline ends. The CDR3 region is CASSPRLKLYF. CDR3 sequence (DNA): TGTGCCAGCAGTCCCCGCCTAAAACTGTACTTC.

The J gene is TRBJ1-1, the V gene TRBV6-9, with D maybe TRBD1 (6 bases). Looked up from germline, CDR1 is MNHGY and CDR2 is SVAAGI. The CDR3 is 14 amino acids. Trimming shortened V by 5 bases and J by 3 bases, and 13 bases separated the two germline ends. CDR3 amino acids: CASSERTDHTEAFF. In DNA form, the CDR3 reads TGTGCCAGCAGTGAAAGGACAGACCACACTGAAGCTTTCTTT.

The gene calls are TRBV6-5 and TRBJ2-7; 11 bases are a match to TRBD2. CDR3 length equals 14 residues. Per germline, CDR1 MNHEY and CDR2 SVGAGI. With V trimmed by 7 bases and J by 1 base, 3 bases remained unmatched. CDR3 protein: CASTVAGGSYEQYF. CDR3 bases: TGTGCCAGCACGGTAGCGGGGGGGTCCTACGAGCAGTACTTC.

The V and J genes are TRBV13 and TRBJ2-5; D assignment may be TRBD1 or TRBD2 (5 bases each). The CDR3 has 16 amino acids. V shed 5 bases and J shed 2 bases, with 18 bases lying between them. CDR1 and CDR2 from the germline V gene are PRHDT and FYEKMQ (reference sequence). For the CDR3, the DNA is TGTGCCAGCAGCGCACTCGGGGCTTCCCGTCAAGAGACCCAGTACTTC. As protein: CASSALGASRQETQYF.

This chain joins TRBV6-6 and TRBJ2-7; the match to TRBD1 covers 9 bases. CDR3 length equals 15 residues. The germline gives CDR1 MNHNY, CDR2 SVGAGI (reference sequence). Trimming cost V 5 bases and J 2 bases; bases outside gene matches: 7. CDR3 sequence reads: CASSPRDRATYEQYF. For the CDR3, the DNA is TGTGCCAGCAGTCCTCGGGACAGGGCCACCTACGAGCAGTACTTC.

V and J are TRBV5-4 and TRBJ2-2; D gene uncertain. There are 13 residues in the CDR3. Germline loops: CDR1 SGHNT, CDR2 YYREEE (reference sequence). The V end lost 4 bases, the J end lost 4 bases, and 8 bases lay between the germline ends. The CDR3 nucleotides are TGTGCCAGCAGCGCGTTCGGCACCGGGGAGCTGTTTTTT. This sequence encodes CASSAFGTGELFF.